Sequencing of this T cell receptor beta chain was carried out in a study of lymphopenia after photon versus proton radiotherapy. TCRdb's table, derived via immunoSEQ multiplex PCR, lists solely in-frame clones and lacks some. The sample yields over 9,500 clones, about nine tenths seen once. V shed 2 bases and J shed 1 base, with 16 bases lying between them. This CDR3 spans 17 amino acids. The germline gives CDR1 KGHSH, CDR2 LQKENI. This sequence originates from a man between 60 and 75 years old with pancreatic cancer. The chain combines TRBV18 with TRBJ2-3; maybe TRBD2 (5 bases). Sequenced here: peripheral blood, sampled from a patient treated with photon-based radiotherapy. The CDR3 here is CASSPDRVRRGTDTQYF. For the CDR3, the DNA is TGTGCCAGCTCACCAGATCGGGTACGGCGGGGCACAGATACGCAGTATTTT.